The 26 T cell receptor beta chains reported below all come from one sample, sequenced in a study of post-analysis software for immune sequencing data. General study points: There were a handful of TRBV segments more frequent in patients than controls, and TRBV5-6, TRBV5-1 and TRBV20-1 were among them.

These receptors' antigens are unknown. Unique molecular identifiers were built into the TCR beta cDNA libraries. TCRdb reprocessed the PCR reads with MiXCR, giving one entry per CDR3 protein. The sample carries hundreds of thousands of distinct CDR3 sequences, approximately 57% recorded once. Sequenced sample: blood. These receptors were collected from a girl aged 5-17 years with multiple sclerosis.

On this clonotype: With a much larger clone just one base away, this may be a read error. J is TRBJ2-3 and V is TRBV27; the D is unclear. V shed 8 bases and J shed 5 bases, with 5 bases lying between them. This CDR3 has 10 amino acids. Per germline, CDR1 MNHEY and CDR2 SMNVEV (reference sequence). Written as DNA, the CDR3 is TGTGCCAGCTGGGGAGATACGCAGTATTTT. Protein: CASWGDTQYF.

The chain is built from TRBV29-1 and TRBJ2-1, with 12 positions matching TRBD2. Germline lookup yields CDR1 SQVTM and CDR2 ANQGSEA. This CDR3 is built from 15 residues. The junction had 9 bases not matched to a gene; V was cut back by 6 bases and J by 6 bases. CDR3 DNA: TGCAGCGTGACGACTAGCGGGAGATCTTTCAATGAGCAGTTCTTC. Encoded protein: CSVTTSGRSFNEQFF.

The J gene is TRBJ1-1, the V gene TRBV4-1, with 9 bases lining up with TRBD1. Germline V gives CDR1 MGHRA, CDR2 YSYEKL. J was trimmed by 1 base and V by 4 bases; bases with no gene match: 7. The CDR3 loop spans 16 amino acids. The CDR3 DNA sequence: TGCGCCAGCAGCCTAACAGGGGGCGATCGGAACACTGAAGCTTTCTTT. Translated, it gives CASSLTGGDRNTEAFF.

The chain is built from TRBV9 and TRBJ2-7; TRBD1 is a possible D gene (6 bases). CDR1 is SGDLS, CDR2 YYNGEE, per germline. The length of the CDR3 is 15 residues. V was pared by 4 bases and J by 0 bases, with 14 bases between. The CDR3 DNA sequence: TGTGCCAGCAGCCCACGACAGGACACCTCCTACGAGCAGTACTTC. It specifies CASSPRQDTSYEQYF.

This chain uses TRBV20-1 with TRBJ2-7; 10 bases align to TRBD1. Losses at the gene ends were 2 bases for V and 2 bases for J; bases not matched to a gene: 3. Germline CDR1 is DFQATT and CDR2 is SNEGSKA (reference sequence). The CDR3 has 14 residues. The CDR3 is CSARHGQGAYEQYF. In nucleotides, the CDR3 is TGCAGTGCTAGACACGGACAGGGGGCCTACGAGCAGTACTTC.

The chain uses TRBV20-1 and TRBJ2-5; TRBD1 might be the D (6 bases). Matching the DNA end better, TRBJ2-7 makes the J call doubtful. CDR3 length: 11 residues. From germline, CDR1 is DFQATT and CDR2 SNEGSKA (reference sequence). The CDR3 is CSTGKTNEQYF. In DNA form, the CDR3 reads TGCAGTACAGGGAAGACGAACGAGCAGTACTTC.

This clonotype was detected a few times. The chain links TRBV6-5 to TRBJ1-2, with 7 bases identical to TRBD1. CDR1 is MNHEY, CDR2 SVGAGI, per germline. Trimming cost V 10 bases and J 7 bases; bases outside gene matches: 9. The CDR3 length is 12 residues. CDR3 sequence: CAIQTGNGGYTF. CDR3 bases: TGTGCCATCCAGACAGGGAACGGTGGCTACACCTTC.

This chain connects TRBV5-1 to TRBJ2-1; D call uncertain. The CDR3 totals 16 residues. The germline V gene encodes CDR1 SGHRS and CDR2 YFSETQ. The germline V and J ends were trimmed by 2 bases and 7 bases, with 19 bases remaining between them. CDR3 in DNA: TGCGCCAGCAGCTTACGTCCCTGGTCCACGACGAATGAGCAGTTCTTC. It yields the protein CASSLRPWSTTNEQFF.

The sample holds a few counts of this clonotype. This chain links TRBV7-3 with TRBJ2-3, with TRBD2 matching 8 bases. This CDR3 comprises 15 residues. Germline V gives CDR1 SGHTA, CDR2 FQGTGA. V lost 0 bases and J lost 4; bases outside the gene matches: 3. CDR3 loop: CASSLTGAGADTQYF. The CDR3 bases are TGTGCCAGCAGCTTAACGGGAGCGGGGGCAGATACGCAGTATTTT.

This rearrangement joins TRBV2 to TRBJ2-5; weak D call: TRBD2 (6 bases). The J call is in doubt because the DNA end fits TRBJ2-7 better. Germline V gene sequence: CDR1 SNHLY, CDR2 FYNNEI. The CDR3 extends over 13 amino acids. CDR3 DNA sequence: TGTGCCAGCAGTGAAGCAGGAGGGGTCGAGCAGTACTTC. It encodes CASSEAGGVEQYF.

The table lists this clonotype with a count of one. The chain employs TRBV12-3 or TRBV12-4 and TRBJ1-1; no clear D gene. The CDR3 runs 14 residues. V was clipped by 4 bases and J by 1 base, with 10 bases between them. This CDR3 is CASSSPAGNTEAFF. CDR3 in DNA: TGTGCCAGCAGTTCGCCGGCGGGGAACACTGAAGCTTTCTTT.

This clonotype was recorded a few times. The rearrangement joins TRBV11-2 to TRBJ2-5; perhaps TRBD1 as D (6 bases). The CDR3 has 14 residues. The germline gives CDR1 SGHAT, CDR2 FQNNGV. V gave up 4 bases and J gave up 0 bases, with 9 bases separating them. CDR3 in amino acids: CASSSYRDQETQYF. CDR3 nucleotide sequence: TGTGCCAGCAGCTCTTACAGGGACCAAGAGACCCAGTACTTC.

There are a few counts of this clonotype. V gene TRBV7-2 combines with J gene TRBJ2-3; D gene unclear. Germline CDR1 SGHTA, CDR2 FQGNSA. The CDR3 consists of 13 residues. V was clipped by 3 bases and J by 6 bases, with 10 bases between them. The chain's CDR3 is CASSFLSADTQYF. CDR3 nucleotide sequence: TGTGCCAGCAGCTTTTTGTCGGCTGATACGCAGTATTTT. The full variable domain, its missing parts supplied by reference TRBV7-2 and TRBJ2-3, is GAGVSQSPSNKVTEKGKDVELRCDPISGHTALYWYRQSLGQGLEFLIYFQGNSAPDKSGLPSDRFSAERTGGSVSTLTIQRTQQEDSAVYLCASSFLSADTQYFGPGTRLTVL.

A few counts support this clonotype. The chain has TRBV20-1 and TRBJ2-1; D is unclear. This CDR3 is built from 12 residues. V was pared by 3 bases and J by 6 bases, with 9 bases between. Germline V CDR1 and CDR2: DFQATT, SNEGSKA (reference sequence). Here the CDR3 DNA reads TGCAGTGCTAGTGTACTCCCCAATGAGCAGTTCTTC. Translated: CSASVLPNEQFF.

The rearrangement joins TRBV18 to TRBJ1-1, with TRBD1 as a possible D gene (5 bases). CDR3 size: 12 residues. Looked up from germline, CDR1 is KGHSH and CDR2 is LQKENI. Deletions cut 2 bases from V and 12 bases from J, with 13 bases between. CDR3 sequence reads: CASSPGGFETFF. The CDR3 DNA is TGTGCCAGCTCACCAGGGGGATTCGAAACTTTCTTT.

This clonotype was seen a handful of times. The chain links TRBV29-1 to TRBJ1-2, with D perhaps matching TRBD1 (6 bases). Trimming removed 2 bases from V and 4 bases from J, with 11 bases in between. The germline gives CDR1 SQVTM, CDR2 ANQGSEA. This CDR3 spans 13 amino acids. The CDR3 region has the DNA TGCAGCGTTGAATACACAGGGTTCTATGGCTACACCTTC. Residues: CSVEYTGFYGYTF. Full variable domain (rest looked up from reference TRBV29-1 and TRBJ1-2): SAVISQKPSRDICQRGTSLTIQCQVDSQVTMMFWYRQQPGQSLTLIATANQGSEATYESGFVIDKFPISRPNLTFSTLTVSNMSPEDSSIYLCSVEYTGFYGYTFGSGTRLTVV.

The chain has TRBV6-1 and TRBJ2-7, with 10 bases that match TRBD1. The CDR3 runs 16 residues. Trimming at V came to 2 bases and at J to 3 bases, leaving 7 bases not matched to a gene. In germline, CDR1 is MNHNS, CDR2 SASEGT. CDR3 sequence (DNA): TGTGCCAGCAGTGAATTTCTGGGGACAGGGGACTACGAGCAGTACTTC. Amino acid sequence: CASSEFLGTGDYEQYF.

This clonotype appeared a few times. The gene calls are TRBV20-1 and TRBJ2-5; 8 bases fit TRBD1. V dropped 4 bases and J dropped 3; count of bases not matched to a gene: 7. CDR3 length equals 14 residues. The V gene's germline CDR1 is DFQATT and CDR2 SNEGSKA (reference sequence). CDR3 sequence reads: CSAITDRGEETQYF. For the CDR3, the DNA is TGCAGTGCTATCACTGACAGGGGCGAAGAGACCCAGTACTTC.

The chain joins TRBV20-1 to TRBJ2-7; D may match TRBD1 or TRBD2 (5 bases each). Germline V CDR1 and CDR2: DFQATT, SNEGSKA (reference sequence). V was clipped by 6 bases and J by 2 bases, with 20 bases between them. The CDR3 consists of 15 residues. CDR3 in amino acids: CSAPPRGQGAYEQYF. DNA of the CDR3: TGCAGTGCCCCACCTCGGGGTCAGGGCGCCTACGAGCAGTACTTC.

V usage is TRBV3-1 and J usage is TRBJ2-1; 9 bases match TRBD1. Per the germline V gene, CDR1 is LGHDT and CDR2 is YNNKEL (reference sequence). The CDR3 extends over 15 amino acids. V gave up 3 bases and J gave up 8 bases; unmatched junction bases: 8. CDR3 region: CASSQTGQGIHEQFF. The CDR3 nucleotides are TGTGCCAGCAGCCAGACGGGACAGGGTATTCATGAGCAGTTCTTC.

The chain employs TRBV25-1 and TRBJ2-2, with a weak D call TRBD1 (6 bases). The V gene's germline CDR1 is MGHDK and CDR2 SYGVNS. The ends were cut back, 6 bases at V and 4 bases at J, with 12 bases in the middle. The length of the CDR3 is 14 residues. The CDR3 DNA follows: TGTGCCAGCAGACCGGACAGACCCACCGGGGAGCTGTTTTTT. This sequence encodes CASRPDRPTGELFF.

The chain joins TRBV7-7 to TRBJ2-3; TRBD1 matches at 9 bases. The CDR3 totals 14 residues. Germline CDR1 is SSHAT and CDR2 is FNYEAQ (reference sequence). The V segment lost 5 bases and the J segment 7 bases; nucleotides outside the gene matches: 7. The CDR3 loop reads CASSPTGGGHTQYF. CDR3 sequence (DNA): TGTGCCAGCAGCCCCACAGGGGGCGGACATACGCAGTATTTT.

This clonotype appeared a single time. The rearrangement joins TRBV20-1 to TRBJ2-7, with TRBD2 identical over 7 bases. This CDR3 contains 14 residues. Trimming at V came to 1 base and at J to 0 bases, leaving 3 bases not matched to a gene. Per germline, CDR1 DFQATT and CDR2 SNEGSKA (reference sequence). DNA of the CDR3: TGCAGTGCTAGAGCTGGGACTATCTCCTACGAGCAGTACTTC. It translates to CSARAGTISYEQYF.

In this sample, this clonotype turned up a few times. The V gene is TRBV20-1, the J gene TRBJ2-7; TRBD2 might be the D (5 bases). The ends were cut back, 1 base at V and 4 bases at J, with 8 bases in the middle. CDR1 is DFQATT, CDR2 SNEGSKA, per germline (reference sequence). The CDR3 length is 12 residues. The CDR3 DNA is TGCAGTGCTAGAGGGGAGCAGTACGAGCAGTACTTC. This translates into CSARGEQYEQYF.

This clonotype has just a few counts. DNA of the CDR3: TGTGCCAGCAGCTTAGCCGACACAACTAATGAAAAACTGTTTTTT. Amino acids: CASSLADTTNEKLFF. The chain uses TRBV7-8 and TRBJ1-4; D is unclear. Trimming removed 0 bases from V and 0 bases from J, with 5 bases in between. CDR1 SGHVS and CDR2 FQNEAQ come from the germline V gene. The CDR3 has 15 residues.

CDR3: CASNNRLRSPQHF. The CDR3 coding sequence is TGTGCCAGCAACAATCGGCTGCGATCACCCCAGCATTTT. The J gene is TRBJ1-5, the V gene TRBV21-1. TRBV21-1 is an annotated pseudogene. The CDR3 sequence is 13 residues long.